These T cell receptor beta chains were read from a single sample in a study of cytomegalovirus exposure and HLA in healthy donors. The table came from immunoSEQ multiplex PCR; TCRdb's copy has only in-frame clones and leaves some out. The table includes a few hundred thousand clones, 70% to 80% detected once. The material sequenced was PBMCs. These receptors came from a girl aged 2 to 10 in good health and CMV-seronegative. Both conserved end residues are part of each CDR3. The D gene is left open where the match is weak. The size entry is marked missing in some rows and otherwise reads once, few, many or a size class.

j_call	d_call	v_call	clone_size	cdr3_aa	cdr3_nt
TRBJ2-7	TRBD2	TRBV5-1	.	CASSQTSGRGYEQYF	TGCGCCAGCAGCCAGACTAGCGGGCGAGGCTACGAGCAGTACTTC
TRBJ1-1	TRBD1	TRBV6-1	.	CASSEEPGQGGQF	TGTGCCAGCAGTGAAGAGCCCGGGCAGGGGGGTCAATTT
TRBJ2-7	TRBD1	TRBV4-1	.	CASSQAPGTGGAEQYF	TGCGCCAGCAGCCAGGCCCCCGGGACAGGGGGCGCCGAGCAGTACTTC
TRBJ1-4	TRBD1	TRBV6-1	.	CASMQGASNEKLFF	TGTGCCAGCATGCAGGGGGCTTCTAATGAAAAACTGTTTTTT
TRBJ2-1	TRBD2	TRBV27	.	CASSFLGGSDSGYEQFF	TGTGCCAGCAGTTTTCTGGGGGGGAGTGACAGCGGCTATGAGCAGTTCTTC
TRBJ2-7	TRBD1	TRBV6-1	.	CASILAGDSSYEQYF	TGTGCCAGCATCTTGGCAGGGGACAGCTCCTACGAGCAGTACTTC
TRBJ1-1	.	TRBV2	.	CASSRSVNTEAFF	TGTGCCAGCAGTCGCAGCGTGAACACTGAAGCTTTCTTT
TRBJ1-5	.	TRBV19	.	CASSIVPALTNQPQHF	TGTGCCAGTAGTATAGTTCCCGCCCTAACCAATCAGCCCCAGCATTTT
TRBJ1-3	.	TRBV5-1	.	CASSAAGGAGNTIYF	TGCGCCAGCAGCGCGGCGGGGGGGGCTGGAAACACCATATATTTT
TRBJ2-5	TRBD2	TRBV15	.	CATLASGRFQETQYF	TGTGCCACTCTAGCTAGCGGGAGGTTCCAAGAGACCCAGTACTTC
TRBJ2-5	TRBD2	TRBV7-2	.	CASSLVSGRAGETQYF	TGTGCCAGCAGCTTAGTAAGCGGGAGGGCCGGGGAGACCCAGTACTTC
TRBJ1-4	TRBD1	TRBV27	.	CASSPRTGGNEKLFF	TGTGCCAGCAGTCCTCGGACAGGGGGTAATGAAAAACTGTTTTTT
TRBJ2-7	TRBD1	TRBV10-3	few	CAIRPGQGAYEQYF	TGTGCCATTCGACCGGGACAGGGGGCCTACGAGCAGTACTTC
TRBJ2-7	.	TRBV11-2	.	CASSLVGGETDEQYF	TGTGCCAGCAGCTTGGTAGGAGGGGAGACGGACGAGCAGTACTTC
TRBJ2-1	TRBD2	TRBV4-2	.	CASSQDNGLADQFF	TGTGCCAGCAGCCAAGATAACGGACTAGCAGATCAGTTCTTC
TRBJ2-1	TRBD1	TRBV29-1	.	CSVDIPPTGGPHYNEQFF	TGCAGCGTTGATATCCCCCCCACAGGGGGACCTCACTACAATGAGCAGTTCTTC
TRBJ1-1	.	TRBV30	.	CAWSLMGPVNTEAFF	TGTGCCTGGAGCCTTATGGGCCCGGTGAACACTGAAGCTTTCTTT
TRBJ2-2	TRBD2	TRBV14	.	CASSYGLAPGELFF	TGTGCCAGCAGCTACGGACTAGCCCCCGGGGAGCTGTTTTTT
TRBJ2-2	TRBD1	TRBV7-9	.	CASSSKTGMDTGELFF	TGTGCCAGCAGCTCGAAGACAGGGATGGACACCGGGGAGCTGTTTTTT
TRBJ2-1	.	TRBV7-9	.	CASSTRILRDNEQFF	TGTGCCAGCAGCACACGAATCCTGCGGGACAATGAGCAGTTCTTC
TRBJ2-3	TRBD2	TRBV6-1	.	CAITSGRATDTQYF	TGTGCCATCACTAGCGGGAGAGCGACAGATACGCAGTATTTT
TRBJ2-3	.	TRBV5-4	.	CASSERYADTQYF	TGTGCCAGCAGCGAGCGGTACGCAGATACGCAGTATTTT
TRBJ1-2	TRBD1	TRBV7-9	.	CASSLGQGAKYGYTF	TGTGCCAGCAGCTTAGGCCAGGGGGCGAAATATGGCTACACCTTC
TRBJ2-1	.	TRBV2	few	CASSDGQGGDEQFF	TGTGCCAGCAGCGACGGGCAGGGGGGCGATGAGCAGTTCTTC
TRBJ1-6	.	TRBV11-2	few	CASSLGQSRSPLHF	TGTGCCAGCAGCTTAGGGCAGTCCAGATCACCCCTCCACTTT
TRBJ1-1	.	TRBV12-1	few	CAVHGDYEAFF	TGTGCCGTCCACGGGGATTATGAAGCTTTCTTT
TRBJ2-1	.	TRBV6-1	.	CASHIPLHNEQFF	TGTGCCAGCCACATCCCCCTCCACAATGAGCAGTTCTTC
TRBJ2-7	TRBD2	TRBV7-9	.	CASSPRTSGRSEQYF	TGTGCCAGCAGCCCTCGGACTAGCGGGAGGAGCGAGCAGTACTTC
TRBJ2-2	TRBD1	TRBV29-1	few	CSVGQGITGELFF	TGCAGCGTTGGACAGGGGATCACCGGGGAGCTGTTTTTT
TRBJ2-3	TRBD2	TRBV6-5	.	CASSYGAGGSTDTQYF	TGTGCCAGCAGTTACGGGGCGGGAGGGAGCACAGATACGCAGTATTTT
TRBJ1-6	.	TRBV5-4	.	CASSPEGVYNSPLHF	TGTGCCAGCAGCCCCGAGGGGGTTTATAATTCACCCCTCCACTTT
TRBJ2-7	TRBD1	TRBV2	.	CASKGGQAGYEQYF	TGTGCCAGCAAGGGGGGACAGGCCGGCTACGAGCAGTACTTC